The TCR beta chain under discussion was sequenced for a study of control samples from healthy donors and cancer patients. The CDR3 has 17 residues. Trimming pared 1 base from V and 6 bases from J, leaving 19 bases between. CDR1 and CDR2 from the germline V gene are SGHRS and YFSETQ. Assay used: immunoSEQ multiplex PCR; TCRdb lists only in-frame clones, some missing. The data show 89,000 or so clones, around 87% seen once. The clonotype comes from a middle-aged man in good health. Input material: blood. The chain employs TRBV5-1 and TRBJ2-2, with D possibly matching TRBD2 (5 bases). The CDR3 spells CASSLRVRGFGAGELFF. The CDR3 coding sequence is TGCGCCAGCAGCTTGAGGGTTCGCGGGTTTGGTGCCGGGGAGCTGTTTTTT.